This T cell receptor beta chain was recorded in a study of T cells in pancreatic ductal adenocarcinoma. The selected patients with pancreatic ductal adenocarcinoma had surgery but no neoadjuvant therapy. Profiled with immunoSEQ multiplex PCR; TCRdb holds only in-frame clones, not every one. The sample carries over 90,000 clones, 90% to 95% recorded once. Comment on this clone: Its specificity is not known.

Germline values: CDR1 SGDLS, CDR2 YYNGEE. The V end was cut by 0 bases, the J end by 7 bases, with 16 bases between. The CDR3 is made up of 15 amino acids. Study observations and caveats: Tumor-versus-blood clonality comparisons may be biased toward lower tumor diversity. Tumor samples had fewer productive templates and about 8-fold fewer unique clonotypes than blood.

The genes are TRBV9 and TRBJ1-2, with D possibly being TRBD1 (5 bases). This receptor was taken from a human donor with pancreatic ductal adenocarcinoma. Sequenced material: PBMCs. The DNA of the CDR3 is TGTGCCAGCAGCGTAGAAGGGGCCCCAATCTCTGGCTACACCTTC. The encoded protein is CASSVEGAPISGYTF.